The rows below give T cell receptor beta chains drawn from one sample of a study of T cell repertoires in cytomegalovirus infection. TCRdb fed the reads into MiXCR, producing one record per CDR3 protein. This sample yields 200,000 to 300,000 distinct CDR3 sequences, of which roughly an eighth are seen a single time; 8.8% belongs to the top ten. The sequenced sample was PBMCs. The receptors were sampled from a human donor in good health (CMV status not recorded). Some clones in this sample may be carry-over from other donors' samples. The CDR3 runs from the conserved cysteine through the conserved F or W. The D gene is left open where the match is weak. Some rows mark clone size as missing; the rest say once, few, many or name a class of expanded clone.

cdr3_nt cdr3_aa j_call clone_size v_call d_call
TGCAGCGCCCTCTCGACAGGGTCAAATGAGCAGTTCTTC CSALSTGSNEQFF TRBJ2-1 NA TRBV29-1 TRBD1
TGTGCCAGCAGCGTAGAGGCGCGCGACGATGGCTACACCTTC CASSVEARDDGYTF TRBJ1-2 few TRBV9 NA
TGCAGTGCCCAGCCGGGTTGGGCGGGGGGCCTGGAGACCCAGTACTTC CSAQPGWAGGLETQYF TRBJ2-5 many TRBV20-1 TRBD2
TGTGCCAGCAGCTTATTGGGGGCAGTGAACACTGAAGCTTTCTTT CASSLLGAVNTEAFF TRBJ1-1 many TRBV7-3 NA
TGCGCCAGCAGCCTCTTCAGTGGAGGGGATACTGAAGCTTTCTTT CASSLFSGGDTEAFF TRBJ1-1 many TRBV4-3 NA
TGTGCCAGCAGTTACGGGCGAACTGAAGCTTTCTTT CASSYGRTEAFF TRBJ1-1 NA TRBV6-5 NA
TGCAGTGCTATGGGGACTAGCGGGAGCGGGGGGGAGACCCAGTACTTC CSAMGTSGSGGETQYF TRBJ2-5 few TRBV20-1 TRBD2
TGTGCCAGCAGACCGGAGGGGGAGGTTCCCTCGAATCAGCCCCAGCATTTT CASRPEGEVPSNQPQHF TRBJ1-5 many TRBV6-1 NA
TGTGCCAGCAGTTGGGACAGGCAAGAGACTGAAGCTTTCTTT CASSWDRQETEAFF TRBJ1-1 many TRBV25-1 TRBD1
TGTGCCAGCAGTTACTCTTCCGGGAGGGCCGGGTACTTC CASSYSSGRAGYF TRBJ2-4 many TRBV6-2/TRBV6-3 TRBD2
TGTGCCAGCAGCTTGCAAGGACAGGGGGCTTTCGAGCAGTACTTC CASSLQGQGAFEQYF TRBJ2-7 few TRBV5-4 TRBD1
TGTGCCAGCAGCTTCCTCGGGGGGATAGGCGGGGAGCTGTTTTTT CASSFLGGIGGELFF TRBJ2-2 NA TRBV7-3 TRBD2
TGCAGCGCTGGACGGTCAAATCAGCCCCAGCATTTT CSAGRSNQPQHF TRBJ1-5 many TRBV29-1 NA
TGTGCCAGCAGCGGGGACGCTGGTTGGGGGGGCTACACCTTC CASSGDAGWGGYTF TRBJ1-2 many TRBV6-6 NA
TGCAGTGCTAGTTTGGAGGGGAGGCGGAATGAGCAGTTCTTC CSASLEGRRNEQFF TRBJ2-1 NA TRBV20-1 NA
TGCAGTGCTAGAGCGGCTAGCGGGAGGTCGGAGACCCAGTACTTC CSARAASGRSETQYF TRBJ2-5 few TRBV20-1 TRBD2
TGTGCCAGCAGCTTAGGGCAGGGGAAAACTGGAAACACCATATATTTT CASSLGQGKTGNTIYF TRBJ1-3 many TRBV7-8 NA
TGTGCCAGCAGTGTCGAATGGGAGGGTGGCTACACCTTC CASSVEWEGGYTF TRBJ1-2 many TRBV12-3/TRBV12-4 NA
TGTGCCAGCAGCGTAGCCGGGAGCCAGACCCAGTACTTC CASSVAGSQTQYF TRBJ2-5 NA TRBV9 NA
TGTGCCACCAGTGATTCTATAGCGGGCGCCTTAAATGAGCAGTTCTTC CATSDSIAGALNEQFF TRBJ2-1 NA TRBV24-1 TRBD2
TGTGCCAGCAGCTTAGCGGGAAGGACGGGGCTGTTTTTT CASSLAGRTGLFF TRBJ1-4 many TRBV7-8 NA
TGTGCCACCAGTGGGGATGTCGGAAATGGCTACACCTTC CATSGDVGNGYTF TRBJ1-2 NA TRBV24-1 NA
TGTGCCAGCAGCTTAGAGCGGGACATCGGCTATCGCTATGGCTACACCTTC CASSLERDIGYRYGYTF TRBJ1-2 few TRBV7-9 NA
TGTGCCAGTAGCACCCACGGGGACAGAACAGATACGCAGTATTTT CASSTHGDRTDTQYF TRBJ2-3 few TRBV19 TRBD1
TGTGCCATCAGGCGGGGTGAAGGACTAGCTTTATTTGGGGCCAACGTCCTGACTTTC CAIRRGEGLALFGANVLTF TRBJ2-6 NA TRBV10-3 TRBD2
TGCAGCGGGAGCGGGCCAACCTACAATGAGCAGTTCTTC CSGSGPTYNEQFF TRBJ2-1 NA TRBV29-1 NA
TGCGCCAGCAGCTGGGGGACTAGCGGGGACCTGGACAATGAGCAGTTCTTC CASSWGTSGDLDNEQFF TRBJ2-1 NA TRBV5-1 TRBD2
TGCAGTGCTAGAGAGGACAGGCAAGAGACCCAGTACTTC CSAREDRQETQYF TRBJ2-5 few TRBV20-1 TRBD1
TGTGCCAGCAGCTTCCTCGGACAGCAAAACATTCAGTACTTC CASSFLGQQNIQYF TRBJ2-4 many TRBV5-4 NA
TGTGCCAGCAGCCGGGACAGAGGAGACTACGAGCAGTACTTC CASSRDRGDYEQYF TRBJ2-7 NA TRBV2 TRBD1
TGTGCCAGCAGCCCATTAGCGGGAGTGAACGATGAGCAGTTCTTC CASSPLAGVNDEQFF TRBJ2-1 many TRBV7-2 TRBD2
TGCGCCAGCAGTGGAAGGGGCACTGAAGCTTTCTTT CASSGRGTEAFF TRBJ1-1 NA TRBV10-1 NA
TGTGCCAGCAGCTCCCAGGGATTCACTGAAGCTTTCTTT CASSSQGFTEAFF TRBJ1-1 many TRBV7-3 NA
TGTGCCAGCAGCTTCGGCAGCTCTACTACCTATAATTCACCCCTCCACTTT CASSFGSSTTYNSPLHF TRBJ1-6 many TRBV7-9 NA
TGCAGTGCTGGCCGGGACTACCGAGGCTACGAGCAGTACTTC CSAGRDYRGYEQYF TRBJ2-7 NA TRBV20-1 TRBD2
TGCAGTGCTATGCCCGGTCGGGACACTGAAGCTTTCTTT CSAMPGRDTEAFF TRBJ1-1 few TRBV20-1 NA
TGTGCCAGCAGTGAGTGGGGGGAGTCCTACGAGCAGTACTTC CASSEWGESYEQYF TRBJ2-7 NA TRBV6-6 NA
TGTGCCAGCTCCAACGGACATTTCAATCAGCCCCAGCATTTT CASSNGHFNQPQHF TRBJ1-5 NA TRBV18 NA
TGTGCCAGCAGTGACGGTAGTCGGCCCGGAAATCAGCCCCAGCATTTT CASSDGSRPGNQPQHF TRBJ1-5 many TRBV6-6 NA
TGTGCCAGCAGCTCAACTAGGCAGGAGACCCAGTACTTC CASSSTRQETQYF TRBJ2-5 many TRBV7-9 NA
TGTGCCAGCAGAAGGGACCCAAGCTACGAGCAGTACTTC CASRRDPSYEQYF TRBJ2-7 few TRBV6-2/TRBV6-3 NA
TGTGCCAGCAGTCTGGGAACCGGGAATGAGCAGTTCTTC CASSLGTGNEQFF TRBJ2-1 many TRBV7-3 NA
TGCAGTGCTAGGAGAAGATACACAGATACGCAGTATTTT CSARRRYTDTQYF TRBJ2-3 few TRBV20-1 NA
TGTGCCAGCAGTGATAAATCCGGGACATCCGCGAACACCGGGGAGCTGTTTTTT CASSDKSGTSANTGELFF TRBJ2-2 few TRBV2 NA
TGTGCCAGCAGCGGAATGGGACTAGCGGGAGGTGGCGGGGAGCTGTTTTTT CASSGMGLAGGGGELFF TRBJ2-2 many TRBV7-9 TRBD2
TGTGCCAGCAGTACACCAACAGGGGCCTACACTGAAGCTTTCTTT CASSTPTGAYTEAFF TRBJ1-1 many TRBV6-2/TRBV6-3 TRBD1
TGTGCCAGCAGTCGAACAGGAGGGGGAAACACTGAAGCTTTCTTT CASSRTGGGNTEAFF TRBJ1-1 NA TRBV28 NA
TGTGCCAGCAGTCCCCTAGACATTTTAGAAGCTTTCTTT CASSPLDILEAFF TRBJ1-1 many TRBV28 NA
TGTGCCAGCAGCTTATCTCAGCGGTCCTACAATGAGCAGTTCTTC CASSLSQRSYNEQFF TRBJ2-1 NA TRBV7-2 NA
TGTGCCAGCAGTTTCCGGGCAGGGCGAACCAAAAACATTCAGTACTTC CASSFRAGRTKNIQYF TRBJ2-4 many TRBV28 NA
TGCAGCCTGGGGGGGATGAGGGACACTGAAGCTTTCTTT CSLGGMRDTEAFF TRBJ1-1 few TRBV29-1 NA
TGTGCCAGCAGCTCCACGGACAGGGCCCATGAAAAACTGTTTTTT CASSSTDRAHEKLFF TRBJ1-4 many TRBV7-9 TRBD1
TGCAGTGCTAGATCAACTGGGGAGACCCAGTACTTC CSARSTGETQYF TRBJ2-5 many TRBV20-1 NA
TGTGCCAGCAGCTTGCGGACTAGCGCCCTACGGTCCTACGAGCAGTACTTC CASSLRTSALRSYEQYF TRBJ2-7 NA TRBV5-5 TRBD2
TGTGCCAGCAGTACGGGACTTTATGGCTACACCTTC CASSTGLYGYTF TRBJ1-2 many TRBV6-1 NA
TGTGCCATCAGGGACAGGGGGGAGACCGGGGAGCTGTTTTTT CAIRDRGETGELFF TRBJ2-2 many TRBV10-3 TRBD1
TGCAGCGTTGGACGCCTGGGACAATCCTACGAGCAGTACTTC CSVGRLGQSYEQYF TRBJ2-7 NA TRBV29-1 NA
TGTGCCAGCAGCATATCCGGGGGGGGGAACACTGAAGCTTTCTTT CASSISGGGNTEAFF TRBJ1-1 NA TRBV12-3/TRBV12-4 NA
TGCAGTGGAAAACAGGGACGCACAGATACGCAGTATTTT CSGKQGRTDTQYF TRBJ2-3 NA TRBV20-1 NA
TGTGCCAGCAGCTTAGGAGGGACGCGGGGTGAGCAGTTCTTC CASSLGGTRGEQFF TRBJ2-1 many TRBV7-8 NA